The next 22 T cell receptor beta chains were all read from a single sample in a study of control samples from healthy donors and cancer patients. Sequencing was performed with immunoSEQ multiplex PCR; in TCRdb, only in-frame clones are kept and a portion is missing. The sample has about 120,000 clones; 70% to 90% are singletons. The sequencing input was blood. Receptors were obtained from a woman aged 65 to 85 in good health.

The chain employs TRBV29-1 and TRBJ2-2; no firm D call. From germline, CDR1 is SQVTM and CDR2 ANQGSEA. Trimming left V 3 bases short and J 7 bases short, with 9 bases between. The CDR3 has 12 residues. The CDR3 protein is CSVEKVVGELFF. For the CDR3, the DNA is TGCAGCGTTGAGAAGGTTGTCGGGGAGCTGTTTTTT.

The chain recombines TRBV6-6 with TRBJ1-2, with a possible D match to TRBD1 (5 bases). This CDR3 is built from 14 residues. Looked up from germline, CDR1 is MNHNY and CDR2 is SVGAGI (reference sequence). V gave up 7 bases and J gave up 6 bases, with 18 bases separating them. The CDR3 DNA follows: TGTGCCAGCAAACGGGGCAGGGAGGTCCATGGCTACACCTTC. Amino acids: CASKRGREVHGYTF.

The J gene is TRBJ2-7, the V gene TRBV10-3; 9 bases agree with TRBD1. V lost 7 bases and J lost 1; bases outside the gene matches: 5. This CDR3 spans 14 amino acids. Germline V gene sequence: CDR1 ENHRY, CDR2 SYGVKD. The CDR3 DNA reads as TGTGCCATCAATTCCGACAGGGGGTCCTACGAGCAGTACTTC. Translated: CAINSDRGSYEQYF.

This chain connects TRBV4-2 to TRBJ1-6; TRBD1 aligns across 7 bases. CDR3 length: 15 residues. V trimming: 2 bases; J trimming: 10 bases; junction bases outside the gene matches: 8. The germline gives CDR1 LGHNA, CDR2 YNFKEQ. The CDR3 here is CASSQLDRAGSPLHF. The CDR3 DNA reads TGTGCCAGCAGCCAATTAGACAGGGCCGGGTCACCCCTCCACTTT.

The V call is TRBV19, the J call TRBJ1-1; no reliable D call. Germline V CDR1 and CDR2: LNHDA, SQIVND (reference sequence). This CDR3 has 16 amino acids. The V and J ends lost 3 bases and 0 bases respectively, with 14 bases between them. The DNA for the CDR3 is TGTGCCAGTAGTATCCTAGCGCTGGGGATGAACACTGAAGCTTTCTTT. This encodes CASSILALGMNTEAFF.

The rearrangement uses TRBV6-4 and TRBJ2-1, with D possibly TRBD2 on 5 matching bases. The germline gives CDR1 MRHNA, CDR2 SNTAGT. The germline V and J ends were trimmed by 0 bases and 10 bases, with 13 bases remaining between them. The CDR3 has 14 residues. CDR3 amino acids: CASSDSIGGREQFF. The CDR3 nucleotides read TGTGCCAGCAGTGACTCGATTGGCGGGCGGGAGCAGTTCTTC.

The CDR3 protein is CARGRGPPRYNSPLHF. The CDR3 region has the DNA TGTGCCCGGGGCAGGGGGCCGCCTCGTTATAATTCACCCCTCCACTTT. This chain links TRBV19 with TRBJ1-6, with 8 positions matching TRBD1. Losses at the gene ends were 11 bases for V and 4 bases for J; bases not matched to a gene: 13. CDR1 and CDR2 from the germline V gene are LNHDA and SQIVND (reference sequence). The CDR3 extends over 16 amino acids.

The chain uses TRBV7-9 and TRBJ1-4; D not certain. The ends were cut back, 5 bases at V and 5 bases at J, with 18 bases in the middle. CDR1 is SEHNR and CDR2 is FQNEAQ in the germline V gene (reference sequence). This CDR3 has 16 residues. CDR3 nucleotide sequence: TGTGCCAGCAGCCCCTCGGCAGGCGGTCCGAATGAAAAACTGTTTTTT. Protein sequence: CASSPSAGGPNEKLFF.

The DNA for the CDR3 is TGCGCCAGCAGCTTGTTAAGGGGGGGGGCGACAGATACGCAGTATTTT. Amino acid sequence: CASSLLRGGATDTQYF. This chain links TRBV5-1 with TRBJ2-3, with D perhaps matching TRBD2 (7 bases). This CDR3 comprises 16 residues. Trimming stripped 1 base from V and 3 bases from J, with 15 bases between. The V gene's germline CDR1 is SGHRS and CDR2 YFSETQ.

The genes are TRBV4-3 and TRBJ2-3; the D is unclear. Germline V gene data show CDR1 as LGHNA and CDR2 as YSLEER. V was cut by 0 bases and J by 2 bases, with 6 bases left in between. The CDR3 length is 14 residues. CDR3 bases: TGCGCCAGCAGCCAAGATGGACCCACAGATACGCAGTATTTT. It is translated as CASSQDGPTDTQYF.

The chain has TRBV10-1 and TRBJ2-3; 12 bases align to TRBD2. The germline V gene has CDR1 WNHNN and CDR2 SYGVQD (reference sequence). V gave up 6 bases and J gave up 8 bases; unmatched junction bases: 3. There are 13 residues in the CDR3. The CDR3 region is CASSLAGGSTQYF. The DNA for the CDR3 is TGCGCCAGCAGCCTAGCGGGGGGGAGTACGCAGTATTTT.

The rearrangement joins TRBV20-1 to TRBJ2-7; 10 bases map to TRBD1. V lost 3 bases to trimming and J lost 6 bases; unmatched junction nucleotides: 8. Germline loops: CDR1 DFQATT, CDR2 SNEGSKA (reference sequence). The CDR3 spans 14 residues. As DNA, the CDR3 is TGCAGTGCTAGTTTCGGACAGGGGGTGGGCGAGCAGTACTTC. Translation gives CSASFGQGVGEQYF.

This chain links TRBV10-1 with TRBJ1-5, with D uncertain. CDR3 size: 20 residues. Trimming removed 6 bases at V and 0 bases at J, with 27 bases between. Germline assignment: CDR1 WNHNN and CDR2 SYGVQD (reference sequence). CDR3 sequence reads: CASREGLGRPPVYSNQPQHF. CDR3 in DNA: TGCGCCAGCAGGGAGGGTTTAGGACGCCCGCCAGTATATAGCAATCAGCCCCAGCATTTT.

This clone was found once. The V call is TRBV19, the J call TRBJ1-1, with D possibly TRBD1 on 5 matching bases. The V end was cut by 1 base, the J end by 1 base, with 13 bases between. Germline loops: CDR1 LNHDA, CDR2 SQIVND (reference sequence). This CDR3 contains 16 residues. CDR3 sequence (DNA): TGTGCCAGTAGTATAGTCCCAGGGTCGGGGAACACTGAAGCTTTCTTT. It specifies CASSIVPGSGNTEAFF.

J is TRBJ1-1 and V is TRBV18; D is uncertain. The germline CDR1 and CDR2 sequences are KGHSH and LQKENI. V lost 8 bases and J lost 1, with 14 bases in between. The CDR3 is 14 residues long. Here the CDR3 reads CASLRSGKNTEAFF. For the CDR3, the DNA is TGTGCCAGCCTACGTTCGGGTAAGAACACTGAAGCTTTCTTT. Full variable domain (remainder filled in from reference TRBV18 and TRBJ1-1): NAGVMQNPRHLVRRRGQEARLRCSPMKGHSHVYWYRQLPEEGLKFMVYLQKENIIDESGMPKERFSAEFPKEGPSILRIQQVVRGDSAAYFCASLRSGKNTEAFFGQGTRLTVV.

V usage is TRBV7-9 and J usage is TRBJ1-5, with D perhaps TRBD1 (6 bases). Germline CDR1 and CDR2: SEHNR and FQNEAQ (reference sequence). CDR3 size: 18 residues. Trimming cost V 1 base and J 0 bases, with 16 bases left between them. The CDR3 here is CASSLGTGAGYSNQPQHF. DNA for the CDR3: TGTGCCAGCAGCTTAGGTACGGGGGCGGGTTATAGCAATCAGCCCCAGCATTTT.

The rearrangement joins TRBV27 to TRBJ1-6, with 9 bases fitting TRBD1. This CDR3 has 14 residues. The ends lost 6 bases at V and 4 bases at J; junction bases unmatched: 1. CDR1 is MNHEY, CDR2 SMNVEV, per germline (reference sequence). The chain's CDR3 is CASRGTGYNSPLHF. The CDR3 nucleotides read TGTGCCAGCAGGGGGACAGGGTATAATTCACCCCTCCACTTT.

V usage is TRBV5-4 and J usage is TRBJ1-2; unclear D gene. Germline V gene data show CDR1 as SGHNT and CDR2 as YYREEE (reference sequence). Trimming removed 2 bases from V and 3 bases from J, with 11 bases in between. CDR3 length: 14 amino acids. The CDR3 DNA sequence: TGTGCCAGCAGCTTTTCAAGTCAGTACTATGGCTACACCTTC. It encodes CASSFSSQYYGYTF.

This CDR3 is CASSTGTSGQETQYF. CDR3 DNA sequence: TGCGCCAGCAGCACAGGGACTAGCGGGCAAGAGACCCAGTACTTC. The rearrangement links TRBV5-1 to TRBJ2-5, with 12 positions matching TRBD2. Germline V gene data show CDR1 as SGHRS and CDR2 as YFSETQ. CDR3 length: 15 amino acids. The ends lost 4 bases at V and 2 bases at J; junction bases unmatched: 3.

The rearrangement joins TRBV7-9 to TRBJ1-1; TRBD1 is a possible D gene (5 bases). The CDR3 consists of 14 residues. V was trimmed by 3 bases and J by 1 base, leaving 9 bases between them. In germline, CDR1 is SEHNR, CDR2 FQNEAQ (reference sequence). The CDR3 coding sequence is TGTGCCAGCAGCTTTCAGGGTCAGAACACTGAAGCTTTCTTT. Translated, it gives CASSFQGQNTEAFF.

The CDR3 spells CASSSLVGGQPQHF. Written as DNA, the CDR3 is TGTGCCAGCAGTTCCCTGGTGGGCGGTCAGCCCCAGCATTTT. The chain recombines TRBV27 with TRBJ1-5; D gene unclear. The germline V gene has CDR1 MNHEY and CDR2 SMNVEV (reference sequence). This CDR3 contains 14 residues. V shed 4 bases and J shed 6 bases, with 13 bases lying between them.

The CDR3 DNA reads TGTGCCAGTAGTATAGGGACAGATTACTACGAGCAGTACTTC. It specifies CASSIGTDYYEQYF. The rearrangement uses TRBV19 and TRBJ2-7; perhaps TRBD1 as D (6 bases). The CDR3 runs 14 residues. V lost 1 base and J 3 bases, leaving 10 bases between the germline ends. Germline-derived CDR1 and CDR2 are LNHDA and SQIVND (reference sequence). The full variable domain, with the rest looked up from reference TRBV19 and TRBJ2-7, is DGGITQSPKYLFRKEGQNVTLSCEQNLNHDAMYWYRQDPGQGLRLIYYSQIVNDFQKGDIAEGYSVSREKKESFPLTVTSAQKNPTAFYLCASSIGTDYYEQYFGPGTRLTVT.